The rows below give T cell receptor beta chains drawn from one sample of a study of OX40 agonist ivuxolimab in advanced cancers. TCRdb's table, derived via immunoSEQ multiplex PCR, lists solely in-frame clones and lacks some. This table has approximately 130,000 clones, about 92% appearing once. The material sequenced was CD4+ or CD8+ T cells sorted from blood, taken in a trial of the OX40 agonist ivuxolimab. The source is an adult with an advanced solid tumor such as melanoma, head and neck, liver or kidney cancer. CDR3s include the opening cysteine and the closing phenylalanine or tryptophan. A D gene is named only where the DNA matches it firmly.

v_call	j_call	d_call	cdr3_aa	cdr3_nt
TRBV7-2	TRBJ1-2	TRBD1	CASSLNWDSPDGYTF	TGTGCCAGCAGCTTAAATTGGGACAGTCCAGATGGCTACACCTTC
TRBV6-6	TRBJ1-1	-	CASTAGAGAFF	TGTGCCAGCACCGCAGGTGCAGGGGCTTTCTTT
TRBV7-3	TRBJ1-6	-	CASSSPAGPLHF	TGTGCCAGCAGCTCTCCCGCGGGGCCCCTCCACTTT
TRBV15	TRBJ2-7	TRBD1	CATSLGGRGQTYEQYF	TGTGCCACCAGCCTTGGGGGCAGGGGGCAAACCTACGAGCAGTACTTC
TRBV6-4	TRBJ2-3	-	CASSRSPGIGDTQYF	TGTGCCAGCAGTCGGTCTCCGGGGATTGGAGATACGCAGTATTTT
TRBV2	TRBJ2-3	TRBD1	CASSWDRVDTDTQYF	TGTGCCAGCAGTTGGGACAGGGTCGACACAGATACGCAGTATTTT
TRBV7-6	TRBJ2-7	TRBD1	CASSSRDSAYEQYF	TGTGCCAGCAGCTCCCGGGACAGTGCCTACGAGCAGTACTTC
TRBV7-6	TRBJ1-6	TRBD1	CASSRDRGGSPLHF	TGTGCCAGCAGCCGCGACAGGGGTGGCTCACCCCTCCACTTT
TRBV5-1	TRBJ2-5	-	CASRPGFQETQYF	TGCGCCAGCAGACCGGGTTTCCAAGAGACCCAGTACTTC
TRBV7-3	TRBJ2-7	TRBD1	CASSSGQSYEQYF	TGTGCCAGCAGCTCGGGACAGAGCTACGAGCAGTACTTC
TRBV19	TRBJ1-1	-	CASTWGPGTEAFF	TGTGCCAGTACCTGGGGCCCAGGCACTGAAGCTTTCTTT
TRBV6-1	TRBJ2-7	-	CASSEVGPGDYEQYF	TGTGCCAGCAGTGAAGTTGGGCCGGGAGACTACGAGCAGTACTTC
TRBV4-3	TRBJ1-2	-	CASSQVGQRINGYTF	TGCGCCAGCAGCCAAGTCGGCCAGAGAATAAATGGCTACACCTTC
TRBV5-1	TRBJ2-7	-	CASSLVADYEQYF	TGCGCCAGCAGCTTGGTTGCAGACTACGAGCAGTACTTC
TRBV11-2	TRBJ2-5	-	CASRKDLVYGEQYF	TGTGCCAGCAGGAAGGACCTGGTCTATGGGGAGCAGTACTTC
TRBV10-1	TRBJ2-5	-	CASSESSRLGETQYF	TGCGCCAGCAGTGAGTCTTCCAGGCTGGGAGAGACCCAGTACTTC
TRBV4-1	TRBJ2-3	-	CASSRTPQGTDTQYF	TGCGCCAGCAGCCGAACCCCACAGGGAACAGATACGCAGTATTTT
TRBV19	TRBJ1-2	TRBD1	CASSSSRGDLSGYTF	TGTGCCAGTAGTTCCTCCAGGGGGGACTTATCTGGCTACACCTTC
TRBV10-2	TRBJ2-1	TRBD2	CASRSQLAGGVNEQFF	TGCGCCAGCAGGTCACAACTAGCGGGGGGGGTGAATGAGCAGTTCTTC
TRBV27	TRBJ1-3	-	CASTVLGPSSGNTIYF	TGTGCCAGCACCGTACTCGGGCCTTCCTCTGGAAACACCATATATTTT
TRBV6-5	TRBJ2-6	-	CASSLTGNGANVLTF	TGTGCCAGCAGTCTAACGGGGAATGGGGCCAACGTCCTGACTTTC
TRBV6-5	TRBJ1-1	-	CASSYRGRGAEAFF	TGTGCCAGCAGTTACCGAGGAAGGGGGGCTGAAGCTTTCTTT
TRBV11-2	TRBJ2-3	-	CASRHRADTQYF	TGTGCCAGCAGACATAGGGCAGATACGCAGTATTTT
TRBV6-5	TRBJ2-1	TRBD2	CAGSYRTSGSFNEQFF	TGTGCCGGCAGTTACCGGACTAGCGGGAGTTTCAATGAGCAGTTCTTC
TRBV7-2	TRBJ1-1	-	CASSFTTGPEAFF	TGTGCCAGCAGCTTTACTACAGGGCCTGAAGCTTTCTTT
TRBV5-1	TRBJ2-6	-	CASSDETGANVLTF	TGCGCCAGCAGCGACGAAACCGGGGCCAACGTCCTGACTTTC